This T cell receptor (beta chain) was sequenced during a study of cytomegalovirus exposure and HLA in healthy donors. Study-level points and caveats: In a later analysis, HLA-C alleles had the fewest associated TCRs, DRB1 alleles the most.

Remarks on this clone: Its antigen is not known.

Primers for the PCR totalled 60 Vbeta and 13 Jbeta. Method: immunoSEQ multiplex PCR; TCRdb's copy keeps in-frame clones and lacks some. The data contain 170,000 or so clones, approximately 84% of them singletons. The CDR3 spans 16 residues. The junction had 8 bases not matched to a gene; V was cut back by 3 bases and J by 4 bases. CDR1 is MGHRA and CDR2 is YSYEKL in the germline V gene. The receptor was derived from a boy aged 2 to 10 in good health and CMV-seronegative. The V call is TRBV4-1, the J call TRBJ2-5; 10 nucleotides line up with TRBD2. The sequencing sample was made of PBMCs. The CDR3 DNA reads TGCGCCAGCAGCCAGTCAGGAGCGGGAGGGGGAGAGACCCAGTACTTC. As protein: CASSQSGAGGGETQYF.